This T cell receptor beta chain was obtained from a study of blood T cell repertoires in COVID-19. Study context: Both acute and convalescent COVID-19 samples were obtained from the United States, Italy and Spain. The analysed material was cDNA or gDNA that came from T cells, B-cell-depleted T cells, or PBMCs.

With 0 bases clipped from V and 5 bases from J, the junction kept 5 bases outside the gene matches. CDR3 length: 15 amino acids. Germline V CDR1 and CDR2: SGHDT, YYEEEE. In the authors' methods: Estimates of nucleated cell counts were drawn from the amplification of reference gene primers. The protocol was immunoSEQ multiplex PCR, while the TCRdb copy is restricted to in-frame clones and leaves out a portion. V and J calls and clone size come straight from that table; D and trimming were deduced from the DNA. In the table there are about 98,000 clones, about 78% of which are singletons. The clonotype comes from a man in his sixties with active or convalescent COVID-19. The chain employs TRBV5-6 and TRBJ2-5; 9 nucleotides align to TRBD2. Sequencing used peripheral blood. CDR3 sequence: CASSLGTSGWETQYF. The CDR3 region has the DNA TGTGCCAGCAGCTTGGGTACTAGCGGGTGGGAGACCCAGTACTTC.